Detailed here is one T cell receptor beta chain. Germline assignment: CDR1 MNHNY and CDR2 SVGAGI (reference sequence). The CDR3 loop spans 14 amino acids. V shed 4 bases and J 10 bases; nucleotides not matched to a gene: 10. The data were obtained in a study of PD-L1 blockade in urothelial cancer. The time point denotes: peripheral blood 6 weeks after treatment start. The protocol was immunoSEQ multiplex PCR, while the TCRdb copy is restricted to in-frame clones and leaves out a portion. The sample contains around 49,000 clones, roughly 91% of which appear only once. The gene calls are TRBV6-6 and TRBJ2-7; 10 positions agree with TRBD1. This sequence originates from a man aged 60 to 75 with urothelial cancer. Sequenced material: PBMCs, taken around atezolizumab (anti-PD-L1) treatment. In nucleotides, the CDR3 is TGTGCCAGCAGTTCCTCGGGACAGGGGACGAAACAGTACTTC. Protein: CASSSSGQGTKQYF.